This T cell receptor beta chain is from a study of blood T cells in healthy people across ages (dated by TCRdb to the mid-2010s). Describing the broader study: In model experiments, template switching captured roughly one uniquely barcoded TCR beta cDNA molecule for every two T cells. To avoid experimental bias, donors of different ages were randomly spread across the sequencing lanes. Four age groups were formed from the donors: young (average around 15 years), middle-aged (approximately 41), aged (around 62) and long-lived (roughly 88). To track age-related changes in TCR beta repertoire diversity, the study relied on deep sequencing normalized with unique cDNA molecular identifiers. Two additional independent replicas of 1 million unique cDNA reads from the same blood draw were analyzed for two donors (one aged 18 to 29 and one aged 80 or older).

This clonotype was seen a single time. No antigen is known for it. No much larger clone exists at a distance of one base, and base qualities are not known. Taken from the germline V gene, the CDR1 and CDR2 loops are LGHNT and FRNRAP. The CDR3 goes from the cysteine to the phenylalanine over 14 residues. Only the CDR3 part of the read is kept: 42 bases, read in frame from the first base. At the junction V is shortened by 3 bases and J by 4 bases; bases outside the gene matches: 3. Overall study results and their limits: The percentage of naive T cells measured by flow cytometry correlated strongly with observed TCR beta diversity. Compared with the aged group, the long-lived group had more naive CD4+ T cells, fewer expanded clones and increased TCR diversity, suggesting age selection. Bulk unsorted PBMC profiling prevented conclusive comparison of naive and antigen-experienced compartments. The CMV infection status of donors was not known, potentially confounding age-related changes in expanded clonotypes. Estimates of total diversity based on one million sequenced T cells were regarded as lower bounds and as underestimates. As age increased, observed TCR beta diversity per million T cells dropped in a roughly linear way, and a significant reduction was already evident by age about 40.

Library preparation employed 5' RACE. Instrument used: Illumina HiSeq 2500. A second 7 to 11 cycle PCR used a sample-barcoded 5' primer and a J-beta primer mix. A unique molecular identifier was introduced onto each TCR beta cDNA molecule by a template-switch 5' adaptor carrying 12 random nucleotides. At least 2.5 million CDR3-containing paired-end reads were obtained from each sample. First-strand cDNA was synthesized from all RNA with the Mint cDNA synthesis kit, primed by a TRBC-specific oligonucleotide. After uracil-DNA glycosylase treatment, a first 18-cycle PCR used universal primers M1SS and BC2_uni_R on all cDNA. The original pipeline was this. For normalization, 1 million high-quality reads were randomly selected from each sample, with every read carrying a distinct molecular identifier. Reads sharing molecular identifiers were discarded rather than binned into consensus sequences. MiTCR, set to a Q25 quality threshold and the strictest error-elimination algorithm, was used for CDR3 identification, clonotype clustering and error correction. A nonparametric unseen species model with Euler transformation was used to estimate lower-bound total TCR beta diversity. TCRdb redid the processing of the public reads, applying fastp at Q25 and MiXCR, and retained in-frame beta chains. Rows with one shared CDR3 protein collapse into an entry with the most common genes and DNA. None of the V and J calls come from the authors' own analysis; TCRdb made them. The sample contains hundreds of thousands of distinct CDR3 sequences, roughly 56% of them found a single time. The ten largest account for roughly 24% of the sample.

Systemically healthy Caucasian individuals from Russia, some 36 in total and aged 6 to 90 years, were included as donors. About 10 milliliters of peripheral blood were drawn from each donor into EDTA-treated Vacutainer tubes. Ficoll-Paque density-gradient centrifugation was used to isolate PBMCs, with at least 7 million per sample. Total RNA was extracted from PBMCs with Trizol reagent, with at least 5 micrograms obtained per sample. Naive CD45RAhigh/CD27high T cell percentages were measured by flow cytometry on a PBMC aliquot from every donor. The sample comprised blood. The chain joins TRBV12-5 to TRBJ1-2, with 9 bases aligning to TRBD1. The TCR originated in a man in his forties or fifties in good health. The CDR3 is CASGFWGQGYGYTF. The DNA reads TGTGCTAGTGGTTTCTGGGGACAGGGCTATGGCTACACCTTC.